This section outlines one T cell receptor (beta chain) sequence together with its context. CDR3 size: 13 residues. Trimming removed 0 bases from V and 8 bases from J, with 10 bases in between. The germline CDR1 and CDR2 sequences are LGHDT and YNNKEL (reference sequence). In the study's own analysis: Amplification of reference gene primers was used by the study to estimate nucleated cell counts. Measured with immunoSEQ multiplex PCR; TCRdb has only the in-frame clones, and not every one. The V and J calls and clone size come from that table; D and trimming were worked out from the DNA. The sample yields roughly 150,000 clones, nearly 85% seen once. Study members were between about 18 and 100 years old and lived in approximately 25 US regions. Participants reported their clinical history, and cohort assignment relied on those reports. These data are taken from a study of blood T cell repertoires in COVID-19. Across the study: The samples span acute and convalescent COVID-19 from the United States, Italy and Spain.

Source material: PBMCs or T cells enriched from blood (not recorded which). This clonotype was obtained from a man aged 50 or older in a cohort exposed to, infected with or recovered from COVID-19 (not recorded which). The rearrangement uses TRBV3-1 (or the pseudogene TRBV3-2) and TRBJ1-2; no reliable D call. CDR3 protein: CASSQDRVAGYTF. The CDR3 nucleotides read TGTGCCAGCAGCCAAGATCGGGTTGCGGGCTACACCTTC.